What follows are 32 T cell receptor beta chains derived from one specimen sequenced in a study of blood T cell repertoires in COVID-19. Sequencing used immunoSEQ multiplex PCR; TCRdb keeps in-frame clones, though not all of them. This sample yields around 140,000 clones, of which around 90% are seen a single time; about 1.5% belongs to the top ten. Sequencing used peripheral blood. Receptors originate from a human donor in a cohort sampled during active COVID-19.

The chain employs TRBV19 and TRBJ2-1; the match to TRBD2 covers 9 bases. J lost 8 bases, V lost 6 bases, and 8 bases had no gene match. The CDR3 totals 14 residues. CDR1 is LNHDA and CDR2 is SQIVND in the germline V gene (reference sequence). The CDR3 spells CASSHSGGIDEQFF. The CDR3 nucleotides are TGTGCCAGTAGCCATAGCGGGGGAATAGATGAGCAGTTCTTC.

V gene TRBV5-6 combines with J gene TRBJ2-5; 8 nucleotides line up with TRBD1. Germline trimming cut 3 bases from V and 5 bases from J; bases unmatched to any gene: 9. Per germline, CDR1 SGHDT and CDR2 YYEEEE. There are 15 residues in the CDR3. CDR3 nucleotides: TGTGCCAGCAGCTCAATCAGGGGGCGGCGGGAGACCCAGTACTTC. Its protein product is CASSSIRGRRETQYF.

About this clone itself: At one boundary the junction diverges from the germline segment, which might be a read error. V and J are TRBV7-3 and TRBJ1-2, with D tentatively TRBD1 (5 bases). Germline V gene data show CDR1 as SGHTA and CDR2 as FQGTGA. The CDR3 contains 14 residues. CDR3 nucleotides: TGTACCAGCAGCTTCTCCAGGGAGGAGCATGGCTACACCTTC. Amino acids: CTSSFSREEHGYTF.

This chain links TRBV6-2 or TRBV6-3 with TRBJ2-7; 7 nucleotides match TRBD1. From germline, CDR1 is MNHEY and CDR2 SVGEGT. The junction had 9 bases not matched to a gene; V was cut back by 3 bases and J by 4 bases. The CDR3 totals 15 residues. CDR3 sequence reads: CASSYMQGDFYEQYF. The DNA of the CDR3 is TGTGCCAGCAGTTATATGCAGGGGGATTTTTACGAGCAGTACTTC.

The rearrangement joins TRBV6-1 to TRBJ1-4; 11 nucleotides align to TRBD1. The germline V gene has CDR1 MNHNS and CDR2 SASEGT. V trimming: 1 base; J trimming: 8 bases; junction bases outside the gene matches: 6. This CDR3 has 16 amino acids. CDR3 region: CASSEGSGQGAEKLFF. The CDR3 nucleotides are TGTGCCAGCAGTGAAGGGTCCGGACAGGGGGCAGAAAAACTGTTTTTT.

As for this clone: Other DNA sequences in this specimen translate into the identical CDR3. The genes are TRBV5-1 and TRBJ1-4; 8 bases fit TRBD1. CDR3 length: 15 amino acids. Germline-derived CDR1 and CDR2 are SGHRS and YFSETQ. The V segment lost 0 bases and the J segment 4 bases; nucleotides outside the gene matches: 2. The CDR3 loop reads CASSLETGVNEKLFF. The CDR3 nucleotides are TGCGCCAGCAGCTTGGAGACAGGGGTTAATGAAAAACTGTTTTTT.

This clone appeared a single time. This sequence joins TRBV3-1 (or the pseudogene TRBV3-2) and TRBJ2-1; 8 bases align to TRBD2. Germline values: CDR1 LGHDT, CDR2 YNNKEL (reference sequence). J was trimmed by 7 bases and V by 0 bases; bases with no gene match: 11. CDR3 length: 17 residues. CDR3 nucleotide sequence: TGTGCCAGCAGCCAAGATCCGACGGGGGGGCATCGGAATGAGCAGTTCTTC. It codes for CASSQDPTGGHRNEQFF.

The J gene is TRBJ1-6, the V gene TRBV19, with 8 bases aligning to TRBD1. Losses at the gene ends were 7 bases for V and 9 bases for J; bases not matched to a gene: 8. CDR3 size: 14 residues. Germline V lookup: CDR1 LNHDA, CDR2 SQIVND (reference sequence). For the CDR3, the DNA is TGTGCCAGTACCCCGACAGGGGCATTTTCACCCCTCCACTTT. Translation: CASTPTGAFSPLHF.

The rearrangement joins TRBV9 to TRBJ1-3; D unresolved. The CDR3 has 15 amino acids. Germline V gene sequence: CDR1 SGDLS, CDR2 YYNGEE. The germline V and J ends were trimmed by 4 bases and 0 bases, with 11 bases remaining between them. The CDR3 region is CASSSQDFSGNTIYF. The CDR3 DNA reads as TGTGCCAGCAGCTCGCAGGATTTCTCTGGAAACACCATATATTTT. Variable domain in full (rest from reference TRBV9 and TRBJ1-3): DSGVTQTPKHLITATGQRVTLRCSPRSGDLSVYWYQQSLDQGLQFLIQYYNGEERAKGNILERFSAQQFPDLHSELNLSSLELGDSALYFCASSSQDFSGNTIYFGEGSWLTVV.

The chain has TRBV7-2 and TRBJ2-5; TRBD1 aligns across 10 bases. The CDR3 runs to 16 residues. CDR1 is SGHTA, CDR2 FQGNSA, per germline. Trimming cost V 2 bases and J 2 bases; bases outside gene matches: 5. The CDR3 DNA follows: TGTGCCAGCAGCTTATCGCCGGGACAGGGGCAAGAGACCCAGTACTTC. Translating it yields CASSLSPGQGQETQYF. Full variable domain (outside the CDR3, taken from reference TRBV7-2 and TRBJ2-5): GAGVSQSPSNKVTEKGKDVELRCDPISGHTALYWYRQSLGQGLEFLIYFQGNSAPDKSGLPSDRFSAERTGGSVSTLTIQRTQQEDSAVYLCASSLSPGQGQETQYFGPGTRLLVL.

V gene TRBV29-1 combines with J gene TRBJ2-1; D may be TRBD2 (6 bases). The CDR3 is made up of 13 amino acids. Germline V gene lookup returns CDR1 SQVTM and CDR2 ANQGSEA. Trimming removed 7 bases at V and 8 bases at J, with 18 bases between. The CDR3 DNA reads TGCAGCGGATGTAAATGGAGGGATGATGAGCAGTTCTTC. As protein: CSGCKWRDDEQFF.

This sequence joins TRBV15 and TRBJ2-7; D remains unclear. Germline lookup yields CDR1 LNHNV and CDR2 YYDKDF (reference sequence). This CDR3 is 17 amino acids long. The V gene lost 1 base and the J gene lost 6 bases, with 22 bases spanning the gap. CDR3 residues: CATSRGPAKESKPEQYF. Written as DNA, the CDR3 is TGTGCCACCAGCAGAGGGCCGGCTAAGGAGAGTAAGCCCGAGCAGTACTTC.

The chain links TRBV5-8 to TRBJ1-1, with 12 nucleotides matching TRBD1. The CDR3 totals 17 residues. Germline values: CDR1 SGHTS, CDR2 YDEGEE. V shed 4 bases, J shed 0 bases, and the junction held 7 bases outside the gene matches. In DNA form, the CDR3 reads TGTGCCAGCAGCCTCGGGACAGGGGGCCCCCTGAACACTGAAGCTTTCTTT. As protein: CASSLGTGGPLNTEAFF. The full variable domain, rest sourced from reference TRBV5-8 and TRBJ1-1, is EAGVTQSPTHLIKTRGQQATLRCSPISGHTSVYWYQQALGLGLQFLLWYDEGEERNRGNFPPRFSGRQFPNYSSELNVNALELEDSALYLCASSLGTGGPLNTEAFFGQGTRLTVV.

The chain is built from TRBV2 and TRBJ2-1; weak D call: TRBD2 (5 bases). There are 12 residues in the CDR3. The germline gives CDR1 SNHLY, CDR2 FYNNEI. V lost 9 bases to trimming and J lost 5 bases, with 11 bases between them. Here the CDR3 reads CARGWGDNEQFF. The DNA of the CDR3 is TGTGCCAGGGGGTGGGGAGACAATGAGCAGTTCTTC.

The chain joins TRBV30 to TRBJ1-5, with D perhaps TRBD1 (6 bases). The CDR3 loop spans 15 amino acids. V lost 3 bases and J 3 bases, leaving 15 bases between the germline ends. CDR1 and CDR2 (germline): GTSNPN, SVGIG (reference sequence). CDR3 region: CAWSGGQGYNQPQHF. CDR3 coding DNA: TGTGCCTGGAGCGGGGGGCAGGGTTACAATCAGCCCCAGCATTTT.

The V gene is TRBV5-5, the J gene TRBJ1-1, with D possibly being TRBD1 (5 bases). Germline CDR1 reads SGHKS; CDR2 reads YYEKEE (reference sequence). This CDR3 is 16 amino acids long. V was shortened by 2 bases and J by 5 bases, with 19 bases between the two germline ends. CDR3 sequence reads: CASSFPGTGGGTEAFF. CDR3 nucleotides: TGTGCCAGCAGCTTCCCCGGGACCGGGGGAGGAACTGAAGCTTTCTTT.

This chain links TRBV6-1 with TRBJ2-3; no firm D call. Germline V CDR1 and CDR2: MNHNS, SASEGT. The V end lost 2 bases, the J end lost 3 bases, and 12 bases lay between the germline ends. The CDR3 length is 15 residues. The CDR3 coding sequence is TGTGCCAGCAGTGAATCGGTTTACTCAACAGATACGCAGTATTTT. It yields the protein CASSESVYSTDTQYF.

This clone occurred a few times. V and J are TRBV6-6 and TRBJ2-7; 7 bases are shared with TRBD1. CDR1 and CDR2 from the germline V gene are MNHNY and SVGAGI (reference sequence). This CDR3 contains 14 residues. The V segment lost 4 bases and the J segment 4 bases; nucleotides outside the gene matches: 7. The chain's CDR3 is CASSLQGLNYEQYF. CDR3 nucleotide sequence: TGTGCCAGCAGTTTACAGGGGCTCAATTACGAGCAGTACTTC.

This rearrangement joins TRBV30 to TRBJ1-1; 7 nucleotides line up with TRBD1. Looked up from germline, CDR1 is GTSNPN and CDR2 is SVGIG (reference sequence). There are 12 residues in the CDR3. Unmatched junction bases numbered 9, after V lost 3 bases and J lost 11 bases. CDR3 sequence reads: CAWRTDRAQAFF. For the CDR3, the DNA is TGTGCCTGGAGAACCGACAGGGCACAGGCTTTCTTT. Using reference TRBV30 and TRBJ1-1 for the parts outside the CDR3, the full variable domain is SQTIHQWPATLVQPVGSPLSLECTVEGTSNPNLYWYRQAAGRGLQLLFYSVGIGQISSEVPQNLSASRPQDRQFILSSKKLLLSDSGFYLCAWRTDRAQAFFGQGTRLTVV.

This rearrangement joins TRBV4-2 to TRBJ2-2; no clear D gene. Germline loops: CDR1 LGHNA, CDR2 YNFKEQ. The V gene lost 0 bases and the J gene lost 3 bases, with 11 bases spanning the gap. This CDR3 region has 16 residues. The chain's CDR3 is CASSQENELYTGELFF. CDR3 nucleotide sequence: TGTGCCAGCAGCCAAGAAAACGAGCTATACACCGGGGAGCTGTTTTTT.

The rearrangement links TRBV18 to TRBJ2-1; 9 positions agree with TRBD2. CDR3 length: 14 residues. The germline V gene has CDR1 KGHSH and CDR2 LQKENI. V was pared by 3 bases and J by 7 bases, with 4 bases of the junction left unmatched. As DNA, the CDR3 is TGTGCCAGCTCACCGCGGCGGGGGGGAAATGAGCAGTTCTTC. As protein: CASSPRRGGNEQFF.

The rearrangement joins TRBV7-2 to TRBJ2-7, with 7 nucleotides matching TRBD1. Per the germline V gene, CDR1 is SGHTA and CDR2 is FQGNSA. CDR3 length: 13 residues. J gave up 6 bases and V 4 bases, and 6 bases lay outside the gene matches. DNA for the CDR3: TGTGCCAGCAGCTCTTACAGGGGTAGCGAGCAGTACTTC. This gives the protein CASSSYRGSEQYF.

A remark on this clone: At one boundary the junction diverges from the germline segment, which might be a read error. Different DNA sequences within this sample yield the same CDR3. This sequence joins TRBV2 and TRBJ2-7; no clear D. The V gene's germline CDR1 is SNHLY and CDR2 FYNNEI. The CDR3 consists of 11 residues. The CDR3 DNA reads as TGTGCTAGCAGTTCAGACTCGGAGCAGTACTTC. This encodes CASSSDSEQYF.

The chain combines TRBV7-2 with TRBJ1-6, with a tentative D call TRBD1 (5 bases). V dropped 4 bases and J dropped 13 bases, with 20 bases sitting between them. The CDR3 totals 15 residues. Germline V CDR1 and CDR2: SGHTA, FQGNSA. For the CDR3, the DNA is TGTGCCAGCAGCTCTCAGCCCGGCGCGGGGCGGCCCCTCCACTTT. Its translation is CASSSQPGAGRPLHF.

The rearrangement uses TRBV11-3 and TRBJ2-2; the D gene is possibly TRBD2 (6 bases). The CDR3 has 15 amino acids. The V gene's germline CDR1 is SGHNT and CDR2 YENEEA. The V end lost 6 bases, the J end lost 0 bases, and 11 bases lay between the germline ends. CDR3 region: CASSGAGSNTGELFF. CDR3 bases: TGTGCCAGCAGTGGGGCGGGGTCGAACACCGGGGAGCTGTTTTTT. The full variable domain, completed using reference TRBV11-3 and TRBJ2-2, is EAGVVQSPRYKIIEKKQPVAFWCNPISGHNTLYWYLQNLGQGPELLIRYENEEAVDDSQLPKDRFSAERLKGVDSTLKIQPAELGDSAVYLCASSGAGSNTGELFFGEGSRLTVL.

This chain's CDR3 is CASSEPTGTGETDTQYF. The DNA of the CDR3 is TGTGCCAGCAGTGAACCTACCGGGACAGGGGAGACAGATACGCAGTATTTT. The chain uses TRBV2 and TRBJ2-3; 10 bases fit TRBD1. Germline CDR1 reads SNHLY; CDR2 reads FYNNEI. The junction had 8 bases not matched to a gene; V was cut back by 2 bases and J by 3 bases. CDR3 size: 17 residues.

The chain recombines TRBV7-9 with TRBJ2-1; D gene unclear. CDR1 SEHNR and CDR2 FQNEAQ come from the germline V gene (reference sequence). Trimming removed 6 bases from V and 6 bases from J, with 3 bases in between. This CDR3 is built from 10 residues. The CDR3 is CASSINEQFF. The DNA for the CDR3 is TGTGCCAGCAGTATCAATGAGCAGTTCTTC.

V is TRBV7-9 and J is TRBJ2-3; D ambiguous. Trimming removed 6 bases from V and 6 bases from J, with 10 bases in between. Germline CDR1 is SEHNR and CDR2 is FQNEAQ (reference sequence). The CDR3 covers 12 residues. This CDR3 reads CASSPESDTQYF. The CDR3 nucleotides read TGTGCCAGCAGTCCGGAGAGTGATACGCAGTATTTT.

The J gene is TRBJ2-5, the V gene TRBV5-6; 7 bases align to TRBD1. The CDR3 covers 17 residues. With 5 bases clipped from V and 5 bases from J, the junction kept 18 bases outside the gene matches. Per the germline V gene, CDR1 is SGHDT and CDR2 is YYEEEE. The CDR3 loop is CASRFQPGQAQMETQYF. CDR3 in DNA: TGTGCCAGCAGATTCCAACCAGGACAGGCTCAGATGGAGACCCAGTACTTC.

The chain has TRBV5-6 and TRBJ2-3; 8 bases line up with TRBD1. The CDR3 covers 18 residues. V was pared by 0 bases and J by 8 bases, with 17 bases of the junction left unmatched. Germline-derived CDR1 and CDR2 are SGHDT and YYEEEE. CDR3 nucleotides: TGTGCCAGCAGCTTGGGGAGGACAGGGATGGGAATTCGGGGTACGCAGTATTTT. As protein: CASSLGRTGMGIRGTQYF.

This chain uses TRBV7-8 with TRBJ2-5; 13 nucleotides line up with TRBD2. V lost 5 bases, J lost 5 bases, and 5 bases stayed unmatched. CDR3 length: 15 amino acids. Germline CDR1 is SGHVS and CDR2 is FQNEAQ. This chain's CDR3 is CASSLLAGGQETQYF. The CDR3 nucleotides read TGTGCCAGCAGCCTACTAGCGGGGGGGCAGGAGACCCAGTACTTC.

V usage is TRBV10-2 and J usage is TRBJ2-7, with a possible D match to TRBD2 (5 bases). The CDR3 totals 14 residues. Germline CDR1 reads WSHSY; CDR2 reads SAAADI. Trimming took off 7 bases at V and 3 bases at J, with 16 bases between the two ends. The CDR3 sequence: CASTGGLYLYEQYF. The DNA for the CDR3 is TGCGCCAGCACCGGCGGGCTATACCTCTACGAGCAGTACTTC.